This T cell receptor (beta chain) derives from a study of OX40 agonist ivuxolimab in advanced cancers. Background on the study: Patients were treated with intravenous ivuxolimab, dosed at 0.01 to 10 mg/kg and infused every 2 weeks. Patients in dose escalation had liver, melanoma, kidney or head and neck cancers. Previous treatment with anti-PD-1, anti-PD-L1 or anti-CTLA-4 therapy was allowed; about 37% had received some.

Peripheral blood came from all dose cohorts at three timepoints. The germline V gene encodes CDR1 SGHDT and CDR2 YYEEEE. The CDR3 covers 16 residues. The junction had 10 bases not matched to a gene; V was cut back by 3 bases and J by 7 bases. Measured with immunoSEQ multiplex PCR; TCRdb has only the in-frame clones, and not every one. In the table there are 70,000 to 85,000 clones, roughly 94% of which are singletons. The clonotype was recovered from an adult with an advanced solid tumor such as melanoma, head and neck, liver or kidney cancer. The chain recombines TRBV5-6 with TRBJ2-7; TRBD2 matches at 13 bases. The source was CD4+ or CD8+ T cells sorted from blood, collected in a trial of the OX40 agonist ivuxolimab. The CDR3 sequence: CASSSSRLAGGDEQYF. The CDR3 DNA follows: TGTGCCAGCAGCTCGTCCCGACTAGCGGGAGGTGATGAGCAGTACTTC.